The 31 T cell receptor beta chains below were found in one sample sequenced in a study of post-analysis software for immune sequencing data. Findings and limits, study-wide: A handful of TRBV segments were significantly more frequent in patients than in controls. TRBV5-6, TRBV5-1 and TRBV20-1 were among these segments.

Prepared libraries of TCR beta cDNA carried unique molecular identifiers. TCRdb passed the PCR reads through MiXCR, listing each CDR3 protein once. The table includes 750,000 to 900,000 distinct CDR3 sequences, approximately 44% detected once. For these TCRs, the target antigens are not known. The sample was blood. Receptor source: a girl aged 5-17 years with multiple sclerosis.

The chain is built from TRBV28 and TRBJ2-3; unclear D gene. The CDR3 is 14 residues long. Germline values: CDR1 MDHEN, CDR2 SYDVKM. V dropped 7 bases and J dropped 0 bases, with 11 bases sitting between them. CDR3 nucleotides: TGTGCCAGCACCAGGCCCATTAGCACAGATACGCAGTATTTT. It is translated as CASTRPISTDTQYF.

This clonotype was seen a handful of times. The V and J genes are TRBV29-1 and TRBJ2-5; 7 nucleotides line up with TRBD2. The J call is doubtful: the DNA matches TRBJ2-7 better. Germline V gene data show CDR1 as SQVTM and CDR2 as ANQGSEA. The length of the CDR3 is 13 residues. CDR3 sequence (DNA): TGCAGCGGGGTTCTCGGCGGGAGCTACGAGCAGTACTTC. As protein: CSGVLGGSYEQYF.

The V gene is TRBV15, the J gene TRBJ1-2; the D gene is possibly TRBD1 (5 bases). From germline, CDR1 is LNHNV and CDR2 YYDKDF (reference sequence). The CDR3 has 14 amino acids. The ends were cut back, 0 bases at V and 7 bases at J, with 12 bases in the middle. As DNA, the CDR3 is TGTGCCACCAGCAGAGACCGAGGGGCCGCTGGCTACACCTTC. It is translated as CATSRDRGAAGYTF. Drawing the rest from reference TRBV15 and TRBJ1-2, the complete variable domain is DAMVIQNPRYQVTQFGKPVTLSCSQTLNHNVMYWYQQKSSQAPKLLFHYYDKDFNNEADTPDNFQSRRPNTSFCFLDIRSPGLGDTAMYLCATSRDRGAAGYTFGSGTRLTVV.

Here the CDR3 reads CASSGTQYF. In DNA form, the CDR3 reads TGTGCCAGCAGTGGGACCCAGTACTTC. V usage is TRBV2 and J usage is TRBJ2-7; D remains unclear. The DNA end is a closer match to TRBJ2-5, so the J assignment may be wrong. Germline loops: CDR1 SNHLY, CDR2 FYNNEI. The length of the CDR3 is 9 residues.

This clonotype was recorded many times. The V and J genes are TRBV5-1 and TRBJ2-1, with TRBD2 matching over 10 bases. The germline CDR1 and CDR2 sequences are SGHRS and YFSETQ. The CDR3 is 19 amino acids. J was trimmed by 7 bases and V by 0 bases; bases with no gene match: 16. CDR3 DNA: TGCGCCAGCAGCTTGGTCCGACGGGATGCTAGCGGGAGATGGAATGAGCAGTTCTTC. Amino acid sequence: CASSLVRRDASGRWNEQFF. Complete variable domain (other parts from reference TRBV5-1 and TRBJ2-1): KAGVTQTPRYLIKTRGQQVTLSCSPISGHRSVSWYQQTPGQGLQFLFEYFSETQRNKGNFPGRFSGRQFSNSRSEMNVSTLELGDSALYLCASSLVRRDASGRWNEQFFGPGTRLTVL.

This clonotype turned up a few times. The chain employs TRBV25-1 and TRBJ1-2, with 8 positions matching TRBD1. Germline V gene lookup returns CDR1 MGHDK and CDR2 SYGVNS. The CDR3 has 17 amino acids. The V segment lost 4 bases and the J segment 1 base; nucleotides outside the gene matches: 11. The CDR3 nucleotides are TGTGCCAGCAGTGCTCCCCACAGGGGGAAGAGTAACTATGGCTACACCTTC. This translates into CASSAPHRGKSNYGYTF.

The rearrangement joins TRBV20-1 to TRBJ1-2, with D unclear. This CDR3 spans 14 amino acids. V shed 5 bases and J shed 7 bases, with 20 bases lying between them. Per the germline V gene, CDR1 is DFQATT and CDR2 is SNEGSKA (reference sequence). The CDR3 DNA sequence: TGCAGTGCTCCAATTACAGCTACTTCTCTTGGCTACACCTTC. This encodes CSAPITATSLGYTF.

The chain carries TRBV4-3 and TRBJ2-7; 9 bases align to TRBD2. Germline V gene lookup returns CDR1 LGHNA and CDR2 YSLEER. This CDR3 is built from 14 residues. V trimming: 3 bases; J trimming: 4 bases; junction bases outside the gene matches: 4. The CDR3 spells CASSQIAGEYEQYF. CDR3 sequence (DNA): TGCGCCAGCAGCCAGATAGCGGGGGAGTACGAGCAGTACTTC.

J is TRBJ2-7 and V is TRBV4-3; 11 nucleotides agree with TRBD2. Germline trimming cut 1 base from V and 5 bases from J; bases unmatched to any gene: 4. The germline gives CDR1 LGHNA, CDR2 YSLEER. The CDR3 is 15 residues long. The DNA of the CDR3 is TGCGCCAGCAGCCAAGGTACTAGCGGGAGAAACGAGCAGTACTTC. Translation: CASSQGTSGRNEQYF.

V and J are TRBV20-1 and TRBJ2-1; 10 nucleotides agree with TRBD2. Unmatched junction bases numbered 15, after V lost 3 bases and J lost 10 bases. The CDR3 is made up of 16 amino acids. Per the germline V gene, CDR1 is DFQATT and CDR2 is SNEGSKA (reference sequence). The CDR3 DNA sequence: TGCAGTGCTAGCTCGCTTCGGCTAGCGGGAGAATACGAGCAGTTCTTC. Amino acids: CSASSLRLAGEYEQFF.

CDR3 sequence (DNA): TGCAGTGCTAGAGATCTACGGGTTAGCTCCTACGAGCAGTACTTC. Translation: CSARDLRVSSYEQYF. The rearrangement joins TRBV20-1 to TRBJ2-7; D gene ambiguous. V lost 0 bases and J 0 bases, leaving 12 bases between the germline ends. The CDR3 sequence is 15 residues long. CDR1 and CDR2 from the germline V gene are DFQATT and SNEGSKA (reference sequence).

The chain employs TRBV18 and TRBJ2-7; D gene ambiguous. Germline CDR1 and CDR2: KGHSH and LQKENI. The ends were cut back, 1 base at V and 0 bases at J, with 4 bases in the middle. CDR3 length equals 13 residues. In nucleotides, the CDR3 is TGTGCCAGCTCACCACAGAGCTCCTACGAGCAGTACTTC. Translating gives CASSPQSSYEQYF.

This clonotype came up a few times. The V gene is TRBV29-1, the J gene TRBJ1-1, with 10 bases identical to TRBD1. Trimming cost V 7 bases and J 4 bases; bases outside gene matches: 9. Germline CDR1 and CDR2: SQVTM and ANQGSEA. The CDR3 consists of 14 residues. DNA of the CDR3: TGCAGCGCTGGGACAGGGGATTCTGGCACTGAAGCTTTCTTT. Its protein product is CSAGTGDSGTEAFF.

Only a few counts were recorded for this clonotype. This chain links TRBV29-1 with TRBJ2-7; D may be TRBD2 (6 bases). V was trimmed by 4 bases and J by 0 bases, leaving 10 bases between them. The germline V gene encodes CDR1 SQVTM and CDR2 ANQGSEA. CDR3 length: 13 amino acids. The CDR3 DNA is TGCAGCGTTGGTCCAGCGGGCTCCTACGAGCAGTACTTC. Translated, it gives CSVGPAGSYEQYF.

This sequence joins TRBV10-3 and TRBJ1-5; D might be TRBD1 (5 bases). CDR3 length: 15 residues. CDR1 and CDR2 (germline): ENHRY, SYGVKD. Trimming took off 2 bases at V and 2 bases at J, with 10 bases between the two ends. CDR3 loop: CAISEGGGGNQPQHF. DNA for the CDR3: TGTGCCATCAGTGAGGGGGGGGGTGGCAATCAGCCCCAGCATTTT.

This clonotype appeared a single time. The chain joins TRBV20-1 to TRBJ2-3; tentative D call: TRBD1 (6 bases). The germline V gene encodes CDR1 DFQATT and CDR2 SNEGSKA (reference sequence). Trimming shortened V by 5 bases and J by 5 bases, and 20 bases separated the two germline ends. The CDR3 consists of 15 residues. Here the CDR3 DNA reads TGCAGTGCTGAAGGGGGACGGCGCCTGATAGATACGCAGTATTTT. Protein sequence: CSAEGGRRLIDTQYF.

The chain uses TRBV15 and TRBJ2-4; D ambiguous. Gene TRBJ2-7 matches the end of the DNA better, so the J call may be wrong. The CDR3 consists of 13 residues. Looked up from germline, CDR1 is LNHNV and CDR2 is YYDKDF (reference sequence). DNA for the CDR3: TGTGCCACCAGCAGAGATCGGGTCTACGAGCAGTACTTC. Its translation is CATSRDRVYEQYF.

The rearrangement uses TRBV10-3 and TRBJ2-7, with D unresolved. The CDR3 runs 12 residues. Deletions cut 8 bases from V and 3 bases from J, with 11 bases between. Looked up from germline, CDR1 is ENHRY and CDR2 is SYGVKD. CDR3 sequence: CAIGPDGYEQYF. The CDR3 coding sequence is TGTGCCATCGGCCCGGACGGCTACGAGCAGTACTTC.

The sample holds one count of this clonotype. The chain carries TRBV2 and TRBJ2-1; D is possibly TRBD2 (6 bases). The CDR3 length is 15 residues. The germline V gene encodes CDR1 SNHLY and CDR2 FYNNEI. Trimming removed 6 bases from V and 7 bases from J, with 19 bases in between. CDR3 protein: CASRAGTPGGNEQFF. The CDR3 DNA sequence: TGTGCCAGCAGGGCCGGGACCCCCGGGGGTAATGAGCAGTTCTTC.

V usage is TRBV20-1 and J usage is TRBJ2-7; D unclear. The germline gives CDR1 DFQATT, CDR2 SNEGSKA (reference sequence). Trimming removed 0 bases from V and 0 bases from J, with 12 bases in between. The CDR3 spans 15 residues. The CDR3 DNA reads TGCAGTGCTAGAGATGGGGATCCGAGCTCCTACGAGCAGTACTTC. This gives the protein CSARDGDPSSYEQYF.

This clonotype was picked up a small number of times. In DNA, the CDR3 is TGTGCCAGCAGCTTAGGGACTAGCGGGAGGGCCGTGGGGTACGAGCAGTACTTC. Translating it yields CASSLGTSGRAVGYEQYF. The V call is TRBV7-2, the J call TRBJ2-7; 15 nucleotides agree with TRBD2. CDR3 size: 18 residues. Germline V CDR1 and CDR2: SGHTA, FQGNSA. V shed 1 base, J shed 4 bases, and the junction held 8 bases outside the gene matches.

Remarks on this clonotype: A much larger clone differs from this one at a single base, so this may be a read error. The chain combines TRBV12-3 or TRBV12-4 with TRBJ1-5; TRBD1 aligns across 7 bases. V shed 6 bases, J shed 3 bases, and the junction held 5 bases outside the gene matches. The CDR3 is 14 amino acids. The CDR3 nucleotides are TGTGCCAGCAGCCCTACAGGGGCCAATCAGCCCCAGCATTTT. Its translation: CASSPTGANQPQHF.

The CDR3 is CAWGSGRALPVPGELFF. The CDR3, as DNA: TGTGCCTGGGGGAGCGGGAGGGCTCTTCCTGTACCCGGGGAGCTGTTTTTT. The J gene is TRBJ2-2, the V gene TRBV30; 10 bases align to TRBD2. CDR3 length equals 17 residues. The V and J ends lost 5 bases and 6 bases, in that order; junction bases with no gene match: 15. Germline assignment: CDR1 GTSNPN and CDR2 SVGIG (reference sequence).

The CDR3 sequence is CASSLDVVSATSGYTF. In DNA form, the CDR3 reads TGCGCCAGCAGCTTGGACGTTGTGAGCGCGACCTCAGGCTACACCTTC. The chain couples TRBV5-1 to TRBJ1-2; D uncertain. The CDR3 extends over 16 amino acids. In germline, CDR1 is SGHRS, CDR2 YFSETQ. Trimming removed 0 bases from V and 8 bases from J, with 20 bases in between.

This rearrangement joins TRBV6-5 to TRBJ1-1, with 9 bases that match TRBD1. Germline V gene sequence: CDR1 MNHEY, CDR2 SVGAGI. CDR3 length: 16 residues. V dropped 5 bases and J dropped 4; count of bases not matched to a gene: 11. CDR3 coding DNA: TGTGCCAGCAGTCTTGGATACAGGGGGCGCGCCACTGAAGCTTTCTTT. It codes for CASSLGYRGRATEAFF.

The chain carries TRBV5-1 and TRBJ2-7; D tentatively reads TRBD1 or TRBD2 (5 bases each). This CDR3 is 14 amino acids long. Germline V gene sequence: CDR1 SGHRS, CDR2 YFSETQ. V was clipped by 0 bases and J by 2 bases, with 9 bases between them. For the CDR3, the DNA is TGCGCCAGCAGCTTGGGTTGGGACCCCTACGAGCAGTACTTC. This gives the protein CASSLGWDPYEQYF.

The V gene is TRBV4-3, the J gene TRBJ1-2; D remains ambiguous. V dropped 0 bases and J dropped 0 bases, with 8 bases sitting between them. This CDR3 comprises 15 residues. The germline CDR1 and CDR2 sequences are LGHNA and YSLEER. This CDR3 is CASSQEMIANYGYTF. The CDR3 DNA reads TGCGCCAGCAGCCAAGAAATGATAGCTAACTATGGCTACACCTTC.

The rearrangement links TRBV5-5 to TRBJ2-5, with a possible D match to TRBD2 (7 bases). Trimming pared 4 bases from V and 4 bases from J, leaving 14 bases between. CDR3 length equals 14 residues. CDR1 SGHKS and CDR2 YYEKEE come from the germline V gene (reference sequence). The CDR3 reads CASSLGGLLETQYF. CDR3 DNA: TGTGCCAGCAGCCTGGGGGGGCTCCTAGAGACCCAGTACTTC.

V is TRBV28 and J is TRBJ2-3; 10 bases agree with TRBD2. J was trimmed by 1 base and V by 4 bases; bases with no gene match: 11. The CDR3 is 18 residues long. Germline V gene data show CDR1 as MDHEN and CDR2 as SYDVKM. DNA of the CDR3: TGTGCCAGCAGTTCCCCTTACCTAGCGGGAGTAGGCACAGATACGCAGTATTTT. Translated: CASSSPYLAGVGTDTQYF.

This clonotype appeared a few times. The rearrangement uses TRBV7-8 and TRBJ2-5, with TRBD2 as a possible D gene (5 bases). The CDR3 has 15 amino acids. V was clipped by 0 bases and J by 0 bases, with 8 bases between them. Germline V gene sequence: CDR1 SGHVS, CDR2 FQNEAQ. The CDR3 sequence: CASSLAVGDQETQYF. CDR3 DNA: TGTGCCAGCAGCTTAGCGGTCGGGGACCAAGAGACCCAGTACTTC. Using reference TRBV7-8 and TRBJ2-5 for the parts outside the CDR3, the full variable domain is GAGVSQSPRYKVAKRGQDVALRCDPISGHVSLFWYQQALGQGPEFLTYFQNEAQLDKSGLPSDRFFAERPEGSVSTLKIQRTQQEDSAVYLCASSLAVGDQETQYFGPGTRLLVL.

On this clonotype itself: An end of the junction differs from the germline gene, which may be a read error. This chain connects TRBV27 to TRBJ1-1; D is perhaps TRBD1 (5 bases). This CDR3 is built from 14 residues. Germline lookup yields CDR1 MNHEY and CDR2 SMNVEV (reference sequence). CDR3 in DNA: TGTGCCACCAGTTTAAAGGGGCTGAACACTGAAGCTTTCTTT. It specifies CATSLKGLNTEAFF.